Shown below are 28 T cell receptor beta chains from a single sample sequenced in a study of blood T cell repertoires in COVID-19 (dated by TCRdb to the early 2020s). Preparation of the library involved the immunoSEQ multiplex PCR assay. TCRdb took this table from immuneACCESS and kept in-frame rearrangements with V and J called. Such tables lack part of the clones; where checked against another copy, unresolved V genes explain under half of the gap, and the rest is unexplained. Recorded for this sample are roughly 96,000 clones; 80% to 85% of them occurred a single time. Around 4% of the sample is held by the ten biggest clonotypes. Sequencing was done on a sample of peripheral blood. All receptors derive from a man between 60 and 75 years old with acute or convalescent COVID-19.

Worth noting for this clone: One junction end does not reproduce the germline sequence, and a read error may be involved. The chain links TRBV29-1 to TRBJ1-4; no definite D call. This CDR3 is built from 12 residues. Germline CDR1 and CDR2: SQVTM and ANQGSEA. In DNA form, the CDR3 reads TGCAGCGTTGTCACGGCAGGTCCCCCCCAGGTTTTT. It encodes CSVVTAGPPQVF.

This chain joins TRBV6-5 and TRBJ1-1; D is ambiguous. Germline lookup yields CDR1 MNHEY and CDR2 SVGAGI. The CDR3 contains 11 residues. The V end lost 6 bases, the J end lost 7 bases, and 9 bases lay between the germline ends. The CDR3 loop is CASSRRGEAFF. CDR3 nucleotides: TGTGCCAGCAGCCGCCGAGGTGAAGCTTTCTTT.

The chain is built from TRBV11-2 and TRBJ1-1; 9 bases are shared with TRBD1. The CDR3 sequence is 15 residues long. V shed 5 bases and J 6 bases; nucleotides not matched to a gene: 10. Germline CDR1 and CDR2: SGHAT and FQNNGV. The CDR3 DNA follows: TGTGCCAGCAGCGGAAAACAGGGGGCCCCCGCTGAAGCTTTCTTT. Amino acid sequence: CASSGKQGAPAEAFF. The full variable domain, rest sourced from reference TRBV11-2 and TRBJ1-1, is EAGVAQSPRYKIIEKRQSVAFWCNPISGHATLYWYQQILGQGPKLLIQFQNNGVVDDSQLPKDRFSAERLKGVDSTLKIQPAKLEDSAVYLCASSGKQGAPAEAFFGQGTRLTVV.

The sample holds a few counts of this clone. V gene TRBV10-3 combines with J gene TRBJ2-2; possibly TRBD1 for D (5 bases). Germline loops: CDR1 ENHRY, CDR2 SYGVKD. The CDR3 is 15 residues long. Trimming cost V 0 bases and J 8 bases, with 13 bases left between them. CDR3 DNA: TGTGCCATCAGTGAGTCGACCAGGGTCTCTGGGGAGCTGTTTTTT. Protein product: CAISESTRVSGELFF.

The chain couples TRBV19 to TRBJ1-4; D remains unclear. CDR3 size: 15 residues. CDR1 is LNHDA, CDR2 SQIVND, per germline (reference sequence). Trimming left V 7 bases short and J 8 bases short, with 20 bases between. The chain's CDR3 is CASTKGSRVHEKLFF. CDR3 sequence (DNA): TGTGCCAGTACCAAAGGGAGCCGGGTCCACGAAAAACTGTTTTTT.

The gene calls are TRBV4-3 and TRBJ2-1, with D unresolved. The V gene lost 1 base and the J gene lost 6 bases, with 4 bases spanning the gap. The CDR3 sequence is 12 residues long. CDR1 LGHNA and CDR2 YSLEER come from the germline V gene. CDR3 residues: CASSQGGNEQFF. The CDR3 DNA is TGCGCCAGCAGCCAAGGAGGCAATGAGCAGTTCTTC.

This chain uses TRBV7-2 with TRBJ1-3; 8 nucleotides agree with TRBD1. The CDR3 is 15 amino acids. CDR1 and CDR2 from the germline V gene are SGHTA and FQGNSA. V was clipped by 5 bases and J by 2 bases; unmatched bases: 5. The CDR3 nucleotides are TGTGCCAGCAGCGTCAGGACAGGGACTGGAAACACCATATATTTT. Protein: CASSVRTGTGNTIYF.

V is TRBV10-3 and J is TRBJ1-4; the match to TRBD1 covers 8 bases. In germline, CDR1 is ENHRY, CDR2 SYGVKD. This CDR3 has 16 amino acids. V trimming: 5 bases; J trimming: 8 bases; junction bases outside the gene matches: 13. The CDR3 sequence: CAISPGTGGGEEKLFF. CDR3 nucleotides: TGTGCCATCAGTCCCGGGACAGGTGGCGGGGAGGAAAAACTGTTTTTT.

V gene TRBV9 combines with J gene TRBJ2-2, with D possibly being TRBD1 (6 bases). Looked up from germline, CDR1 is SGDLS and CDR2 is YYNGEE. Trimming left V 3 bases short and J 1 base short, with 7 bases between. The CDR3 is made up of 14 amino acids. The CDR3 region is CASSETGNTGELFF. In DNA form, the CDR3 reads TGTGCCAGCAGCGAGACAGGGAACACCGGGGAGCTGTTTTTT.

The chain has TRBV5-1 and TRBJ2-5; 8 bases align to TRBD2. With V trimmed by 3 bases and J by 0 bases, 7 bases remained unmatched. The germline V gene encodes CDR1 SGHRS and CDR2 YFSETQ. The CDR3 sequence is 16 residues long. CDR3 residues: CASSSYTSGDQETQYF. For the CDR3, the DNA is TGCGCCAGCAGCTCGTACACTAGCGGAGACCAAGAGACCCAGTACTTC.

The CDR3 here is CSVSRVDSYNEQFF. Here the CDR3 DNA reads TGCAGCGTCTCCCGGGTGGACTCCTACAATGAGCAGTTCTTC. The chain recombines TRBV29-1 with TRBJ2-1; no definite D call. The CDR3 consists of 14 residues. Germline CDR1 is SQVTM and CDR2 is ANQGSEA. Trimming shortened V by 6 bases and J by 0 bases, and 12 bases separated the two germline ends.

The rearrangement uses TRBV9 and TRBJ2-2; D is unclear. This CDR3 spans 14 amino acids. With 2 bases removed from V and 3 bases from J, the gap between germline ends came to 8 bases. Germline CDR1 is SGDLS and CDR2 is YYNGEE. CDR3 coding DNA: TGTGCCAGCAGCGTCGGCGGCGACACCGGGGAGCTGTTTTTT. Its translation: CASSVGGDTGELFF.

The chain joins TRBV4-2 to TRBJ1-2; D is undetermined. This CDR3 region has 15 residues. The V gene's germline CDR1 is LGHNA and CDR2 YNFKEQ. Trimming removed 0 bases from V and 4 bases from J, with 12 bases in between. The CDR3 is CASSQDIQVSYGYTF. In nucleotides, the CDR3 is TGTGCCAGCAGCCAAGATATCCAGGTCAGCTATGGCTACACCTTC.

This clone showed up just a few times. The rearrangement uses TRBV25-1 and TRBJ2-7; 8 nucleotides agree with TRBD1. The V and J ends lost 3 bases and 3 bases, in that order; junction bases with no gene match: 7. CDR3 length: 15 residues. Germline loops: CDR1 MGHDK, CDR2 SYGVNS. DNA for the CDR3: TGTGCCAGCAGTGATTCCGGGACAGGTCTCTACGAGCAGTACGTC. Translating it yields CASSDSGTGLYEQYV.

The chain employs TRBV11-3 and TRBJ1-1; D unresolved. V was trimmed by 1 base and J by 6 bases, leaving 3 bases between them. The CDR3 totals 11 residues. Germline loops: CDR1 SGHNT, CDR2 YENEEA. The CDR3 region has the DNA TGTGCCAGCAGCTTAGCCGCTGAAGCTTTCTTT. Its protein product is CASSLAAEAFF.

The CDR3 sequence is CASSLVGLAAGELFF. CDR3 in DNA: TGTGCCAGCAGCTTAGTGGGACTAGCAGCCGGGGAGCTGTTTTTT. The rearrangement links TRBV7-9 to TRBJ2-2, with 9 bases lining up with TRBD2. Germline V gene lookup returns CDR1 SEHNR and CDR2 FQNEAQ (reference sequence). V lost 1 base to trimming and J lost 6 bases; unmatched junction nucleotides: 3. The CDR3 extends over 15 amino acids.

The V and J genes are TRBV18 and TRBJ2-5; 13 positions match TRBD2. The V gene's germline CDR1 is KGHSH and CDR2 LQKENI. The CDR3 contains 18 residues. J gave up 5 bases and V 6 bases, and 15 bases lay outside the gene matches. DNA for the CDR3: TGTGCCAGCTCCTACAGGACTAGCGGGAGTGTAGCGGGTGAGACCCAGTACTTC. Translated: CASSYRTSGSVAGETQYF.

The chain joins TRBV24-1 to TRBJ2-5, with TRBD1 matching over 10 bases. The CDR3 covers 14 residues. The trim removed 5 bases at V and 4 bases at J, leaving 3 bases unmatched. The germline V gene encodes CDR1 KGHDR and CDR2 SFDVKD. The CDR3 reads CATSAGQGVETQYF. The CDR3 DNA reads TGTGCCACCAGTGCCGGACAGGGGGTAGAGACCCAGTACTTC.

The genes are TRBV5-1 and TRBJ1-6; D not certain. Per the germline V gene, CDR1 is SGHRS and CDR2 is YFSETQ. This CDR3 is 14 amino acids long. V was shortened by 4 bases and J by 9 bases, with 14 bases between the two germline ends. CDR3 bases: TGCGCCAGCAGCAACGTTTCGGGTTCTTCACCCCTCCACTTT. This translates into CASSNVSGSSPLHF.

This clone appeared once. The CDR3 reads CASSPLQGKDTEAFF. The CDR3 nucleotides read TGTGCCAGCAGCCCCCTACAGGGGAAAGACACTGAAGCTTTCTTT. The chain has TRBV9 and TRBJ1-1, with TRBD1 matching over 7 bases. Germline loops: CDR1 SGDLS, CDR2 YYNGEE. Germline trimming cut 4 bases from V and 3 bases from J; bases unmatched to any gene: 9. CDR3 length: 15 residues. The whole variable domain, remainder taken from reference TRBV9 and TRBJ1-1, is DSGVTQTPKHLITATGQRVTLRCSPRSGDLSVYWYQQSLDQGLQFLIQYYNGEERAKGNILERFSAQQFPDLHSELNLSSLELGDSALYFCASSPLQGKDTEAFFGQGTRLTVV.

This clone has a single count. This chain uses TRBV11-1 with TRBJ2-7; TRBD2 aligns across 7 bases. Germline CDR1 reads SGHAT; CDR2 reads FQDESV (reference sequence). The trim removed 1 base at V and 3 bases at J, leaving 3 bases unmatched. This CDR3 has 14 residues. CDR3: CASSLEPSGYEQYF. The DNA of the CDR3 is TGTGCCAGCAGCTTAGAACCTAGCGGCTACGAGCAGTACTTC.

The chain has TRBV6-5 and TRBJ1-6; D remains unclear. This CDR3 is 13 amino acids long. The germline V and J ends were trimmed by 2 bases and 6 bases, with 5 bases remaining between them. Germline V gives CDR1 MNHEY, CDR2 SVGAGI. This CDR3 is CASSYASNSPLHF. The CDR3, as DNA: TGTGCCAGCAGTTACGCGAGTAATTCACCCCTCCACTTT.

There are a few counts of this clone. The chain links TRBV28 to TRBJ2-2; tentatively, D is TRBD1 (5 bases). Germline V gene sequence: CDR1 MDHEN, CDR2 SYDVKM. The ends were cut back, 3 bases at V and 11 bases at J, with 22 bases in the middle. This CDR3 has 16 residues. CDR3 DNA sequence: TGTGCCAGCAGTTTGGGGTCGCAGGGCCTGATGGTCGAGCTGTTTTTT. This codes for CASSLGSQGLMVELFF.

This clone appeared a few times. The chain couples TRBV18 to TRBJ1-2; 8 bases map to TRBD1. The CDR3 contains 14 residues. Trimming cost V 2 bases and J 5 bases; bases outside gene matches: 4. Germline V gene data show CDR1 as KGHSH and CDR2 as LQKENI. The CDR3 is CASSPNRGEYGYTF. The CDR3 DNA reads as TGTGCCAGCTCACCAAACAGGGGGGAATATGGCTACACCTTC.

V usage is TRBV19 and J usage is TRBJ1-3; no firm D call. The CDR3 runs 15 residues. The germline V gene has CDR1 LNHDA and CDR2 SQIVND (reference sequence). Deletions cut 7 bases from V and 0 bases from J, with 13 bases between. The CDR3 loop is CASTPYRVSGNTIYF. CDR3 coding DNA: TGTGCCAGTACGCCCTATCGAGTCTCTGGAAACACCATATATTTT. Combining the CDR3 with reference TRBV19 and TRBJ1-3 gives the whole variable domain DGGITQSPKYLFRKEGQNVTLSCEQNLNHDAMYWYRQDPGQGLRLIYYSQIVNDFQKGDIAEGYSVSREKKESFPLTVTSAQKNPTAFYLCASTPYRVSGNTIYFGEGSWLTVV.

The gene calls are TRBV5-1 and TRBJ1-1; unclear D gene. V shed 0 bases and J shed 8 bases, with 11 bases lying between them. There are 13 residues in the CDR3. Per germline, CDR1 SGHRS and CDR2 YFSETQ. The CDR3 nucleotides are TGCGCCAGCAGCTTGGAGTCGGGGTCAGAAGCTTTCTTT. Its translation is CASSLESGSEAFF. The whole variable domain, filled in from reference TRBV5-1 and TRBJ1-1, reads KAGVTQTPRYLIKTRGQQVTLSCSPISGHRSVSWYQQTPGQGLQFLFEYFSETQRNKGNFPGRFSGRQFSNSRSEMNVSTLELGDSALYLCASSLESGSEAFFGQGTRLTVV.

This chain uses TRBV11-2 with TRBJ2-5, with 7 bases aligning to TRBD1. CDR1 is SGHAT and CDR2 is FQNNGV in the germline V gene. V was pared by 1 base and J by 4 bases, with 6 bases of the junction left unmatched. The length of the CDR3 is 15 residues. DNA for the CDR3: TGTGCCAGCAGCTTAGCGGGACAGCCTCGAGAGACCCAGTACTTC. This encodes CASSLAGQPRETQYF.

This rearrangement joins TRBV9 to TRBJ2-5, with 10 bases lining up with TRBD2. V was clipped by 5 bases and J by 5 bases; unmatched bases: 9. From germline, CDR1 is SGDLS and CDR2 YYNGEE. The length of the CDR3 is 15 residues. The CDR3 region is CASSYSGTSVETQYF. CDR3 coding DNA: TGTGCCAGCAGTTACTCCGGGACTAGCGTCGAGACCCAGTACTTC. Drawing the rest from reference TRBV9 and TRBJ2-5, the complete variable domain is DSGVTQTPKHLITATGQRVTLRCSPRSGDLSVYWYQQSLDQGLQFLIQYYNGEERAKGNILERFSAQQFPDLHSELNLSSLELGDSALYFCASSYSGTSVETQYFGPGTRLLVL.